This TCR beta chain was identified during a study of T cells in Graves' hyperthyroidism and ophthalmopathy. In its sample, this clonotype was seen many times. The germline gives CDR1 SNHLY, CDR2 FYNNEI. The V segment lost 9 bases and the J segment 8 bases; nucleotides outside the gene matches: 11. CDR3 length: 14 amino acids. RNA transcripts gave rise to amplified TCR beta CDR3 regions. RT-PCR in the first round (using the HTBI primer set) targeted the TCR CDR3. TCRdb analysed the multiplex PCR reads with MiXCR anew, one entry per CDR3 protein. Seen here are 300,000 to 450,000 distinct CDR3 sequences, about 15% observed once, and the top ten hold about 11%.

The V gene is TRBV2, the J gene TRBJ2-1; 9 bases fit TRBD2. The source of this sequence is a woman aged 55 to 70 with Graves' hyperthyroidism. Sequenced: blood. CDR3 sequence reads: CASSGVSGSYEQFF. In DNA form, the CDR3 reads TGTGCCAGTTCGGGGGTTAGCGGGAGCTATGAGCAGTTCTTC.